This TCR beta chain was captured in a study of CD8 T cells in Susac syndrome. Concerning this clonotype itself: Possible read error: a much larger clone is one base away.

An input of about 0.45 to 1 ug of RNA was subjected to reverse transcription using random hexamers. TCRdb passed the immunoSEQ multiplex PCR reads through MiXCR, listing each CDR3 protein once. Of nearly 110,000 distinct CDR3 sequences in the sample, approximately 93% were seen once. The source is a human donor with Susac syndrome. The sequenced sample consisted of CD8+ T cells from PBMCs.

Written as DNA, the CDR3 is TGTGCCAGCACCCCGGGACAGGGGGCCTACGAGCAGTACTTC. Translated, it gives CASTPGQGAYEQYF. The chain combines TRBV18 with TRBJ2-7; 11 positions match TRBD1. The CDR3 sequence is 14 residues long. From germline, CDR1 is KGHSH and CDR2 LQKENI. V was clipped by 8 bases and J by 2 bases; unmatched bases: 5.